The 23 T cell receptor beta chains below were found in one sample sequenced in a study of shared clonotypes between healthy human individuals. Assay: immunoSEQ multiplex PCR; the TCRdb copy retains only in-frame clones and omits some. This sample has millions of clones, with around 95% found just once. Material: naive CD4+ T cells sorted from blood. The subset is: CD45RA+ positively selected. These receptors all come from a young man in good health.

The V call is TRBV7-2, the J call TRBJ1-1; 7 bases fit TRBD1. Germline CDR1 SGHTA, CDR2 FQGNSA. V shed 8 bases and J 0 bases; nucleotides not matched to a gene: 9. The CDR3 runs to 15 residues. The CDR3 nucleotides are TGTGCCAGCGGTCTTCGACAGGGACTGAACACTGAAGCTTTCTTT. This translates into CASGLRQGLNTEAFF. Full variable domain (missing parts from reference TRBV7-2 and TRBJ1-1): GAGVSQSPSNKVTEKGKDVELRCDPISGHTALYWYRQSLGQGLEFLIYFQGNSAPDKSGLPSDRFSAERTGGSVSTLTIQRTQQEDSAVYLCASGLRQGLNTEAFFGQGTRLTVV.

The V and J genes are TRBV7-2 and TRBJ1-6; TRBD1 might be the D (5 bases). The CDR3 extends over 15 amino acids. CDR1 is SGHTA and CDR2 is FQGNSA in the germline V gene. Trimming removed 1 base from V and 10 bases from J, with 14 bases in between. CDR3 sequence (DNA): TGTGCCAGCAGCTTAGGGGGCAGGGTGCGATCACCCCTCCACTTT. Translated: CASSLGGRVRSPLHF.

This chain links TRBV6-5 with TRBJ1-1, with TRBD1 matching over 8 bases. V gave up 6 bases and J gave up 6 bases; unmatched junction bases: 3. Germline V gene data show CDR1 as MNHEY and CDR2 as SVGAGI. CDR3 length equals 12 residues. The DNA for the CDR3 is TGTGCCAGCAGCAGACAGGGGTCTGAAGCTTTCTTT. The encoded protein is CASSRQGSEAFF.

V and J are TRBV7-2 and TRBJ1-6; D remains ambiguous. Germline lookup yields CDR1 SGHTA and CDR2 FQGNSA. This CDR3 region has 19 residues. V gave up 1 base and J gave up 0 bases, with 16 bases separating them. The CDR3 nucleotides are TGTGCCAGCAGCTTAGGCTTACGGGTAACCAGCTCCTATAATTCACCCCTCCACTTT. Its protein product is CASSLGLRVTSSYNSPLHF.

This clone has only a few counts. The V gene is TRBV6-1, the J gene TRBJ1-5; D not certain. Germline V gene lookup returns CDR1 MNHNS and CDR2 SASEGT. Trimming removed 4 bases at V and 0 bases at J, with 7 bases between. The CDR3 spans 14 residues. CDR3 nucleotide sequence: TGTGCCAGCAGTGGGATACCTAGCAATCAGCCCCAGCATTTT. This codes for CASSGIPSNQPQHF.

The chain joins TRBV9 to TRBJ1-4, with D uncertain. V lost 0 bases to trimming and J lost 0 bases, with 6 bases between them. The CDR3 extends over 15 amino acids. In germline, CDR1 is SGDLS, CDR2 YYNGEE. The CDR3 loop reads CASSVAGATNEKLFF. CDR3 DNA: TGTGCCAGCAGCGTAGCCGGTGCAACTAATGAAAAACTGTTTTTT.

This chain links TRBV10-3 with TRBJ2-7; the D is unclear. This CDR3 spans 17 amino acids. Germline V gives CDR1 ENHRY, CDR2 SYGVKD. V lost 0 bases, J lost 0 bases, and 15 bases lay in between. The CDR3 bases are TGTGCCATCAGTGAGTCGGGTAGGGCAGCCTACTCCTACGAGCAGTACTTC. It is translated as CAISESGRAAYSYEQYF.

CDR3 region: CASSRGLASSYEQYF. As DNA, the CDR3 is TGTGCCAGCAGCCGGGGACTAGCCTCGTCCTACGAGCAGTACTTC. This rearrangement joins TRBV7-2 to TRBJ2-7; 9 bases are a match to TRBD2. CDR1 SGHTA and CDR2 FQGNSA come from the germline V gene. The CDR3 length is 15 residues. V shed 5 bases, J shed 1 base, and the junction held 6 bases outside the gene matches.

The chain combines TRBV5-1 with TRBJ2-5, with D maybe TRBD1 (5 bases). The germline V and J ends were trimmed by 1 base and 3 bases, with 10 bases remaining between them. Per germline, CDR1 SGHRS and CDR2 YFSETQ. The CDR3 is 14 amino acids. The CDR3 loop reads CASSLRTTEETQYF. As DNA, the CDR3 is TGCGCCAGCAGCTTGAGGACGACAGAAGAGACCCAGTACTTC.

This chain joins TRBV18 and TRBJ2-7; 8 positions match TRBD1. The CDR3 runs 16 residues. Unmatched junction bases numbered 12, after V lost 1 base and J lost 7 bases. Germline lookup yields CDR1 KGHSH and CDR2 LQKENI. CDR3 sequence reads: CASSPLGTGSRGEQYF. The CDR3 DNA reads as TGTGCCAGCTCACCACTAGGGACAGGAAGCCGGGGTGAGCAGTACTTC.

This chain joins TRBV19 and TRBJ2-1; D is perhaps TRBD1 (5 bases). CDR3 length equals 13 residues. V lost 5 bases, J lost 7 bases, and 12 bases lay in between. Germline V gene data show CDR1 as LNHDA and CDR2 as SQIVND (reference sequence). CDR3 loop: CASSEWAGNEQFF. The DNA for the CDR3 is TGTGCCAGTAGTGAGTGGGCAGGGAATGAGCAGTTCTTC.

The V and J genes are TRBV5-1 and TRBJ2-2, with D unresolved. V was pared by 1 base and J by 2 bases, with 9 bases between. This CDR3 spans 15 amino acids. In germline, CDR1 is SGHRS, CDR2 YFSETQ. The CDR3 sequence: CASSLSIHNTGELFF. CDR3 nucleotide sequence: TGCGCCAGCAGCTTGAGTATACACAACACCGGGGAGCTGTTTTTT. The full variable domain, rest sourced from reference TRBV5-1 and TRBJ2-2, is KAGVTQTPRYLIKTRGQQVTLSCSPISGHRSVSWYQQTPGQGLQFLFEYFSETQRNKGNFPGRFSGRQFSNSRSEMNVSTLELGDSALYLCASSLSIHNTGELFFGEGSRLTVL.

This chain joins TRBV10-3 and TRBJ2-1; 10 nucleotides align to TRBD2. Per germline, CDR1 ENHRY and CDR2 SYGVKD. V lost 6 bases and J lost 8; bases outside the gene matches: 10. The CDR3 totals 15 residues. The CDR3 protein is CAIRTLGLAGDEQFF. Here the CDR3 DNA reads TGTGCCATCAGGACTTTGGGGCTAGCGGGGGATGAGCAGTTCTTC.

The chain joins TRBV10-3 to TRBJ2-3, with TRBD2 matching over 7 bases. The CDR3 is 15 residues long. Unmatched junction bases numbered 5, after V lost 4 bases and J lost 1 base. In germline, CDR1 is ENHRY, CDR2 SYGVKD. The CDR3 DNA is TGTGCCATCAGTGGGGACTATTTACGCACAGATACGCAGTATTTT. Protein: CAISGDYLRTDTQYF.

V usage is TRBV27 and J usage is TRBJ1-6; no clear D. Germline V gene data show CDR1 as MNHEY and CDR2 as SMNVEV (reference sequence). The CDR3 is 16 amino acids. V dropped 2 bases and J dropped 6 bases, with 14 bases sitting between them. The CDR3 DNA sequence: TGTGCCAGCAGTTTAATACAGACCCTGGGTAATTCACCCCTCCACTTT. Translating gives CASSLIQTLGNSPLHF.

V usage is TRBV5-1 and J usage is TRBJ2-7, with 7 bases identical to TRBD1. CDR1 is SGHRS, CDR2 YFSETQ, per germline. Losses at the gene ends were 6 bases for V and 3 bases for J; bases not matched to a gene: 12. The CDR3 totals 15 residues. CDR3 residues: CASTHRQGINYEQYF. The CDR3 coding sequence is TGCGCCAGCACCCACCGACAGGGTATAAACTACGAGCAGTACTTC.

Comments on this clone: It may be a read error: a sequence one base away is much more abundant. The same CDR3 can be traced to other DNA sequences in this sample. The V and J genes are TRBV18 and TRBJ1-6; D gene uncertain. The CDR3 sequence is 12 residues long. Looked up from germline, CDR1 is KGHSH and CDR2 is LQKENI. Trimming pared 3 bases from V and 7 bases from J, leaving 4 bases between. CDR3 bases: TGTGCCAGCTCACCGGCGAATTCACCCCTCCACTTT. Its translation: CASSPANSPLHF.

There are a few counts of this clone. CDR3 loop: CASSKNLFYGYTF. For the CDR3, the DNA is TGTGCCAGCAGCAAAAACCTCTTCTATGGCTACACCTTC. V gene TRBV21-1 combines with J gene TRBJ1-2. TRBV21-1 corresponds to a pseudogene. There are 13 residues in the CDR3.

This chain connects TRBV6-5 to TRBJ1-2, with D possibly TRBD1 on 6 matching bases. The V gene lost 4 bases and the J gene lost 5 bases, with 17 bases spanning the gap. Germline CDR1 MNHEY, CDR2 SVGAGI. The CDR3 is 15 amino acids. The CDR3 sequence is CASSFRDTGIYGYTF. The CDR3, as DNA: TGTGCCAGCAGTTTCCGGGACACTGGAATTTATGGCTACACCTTC.

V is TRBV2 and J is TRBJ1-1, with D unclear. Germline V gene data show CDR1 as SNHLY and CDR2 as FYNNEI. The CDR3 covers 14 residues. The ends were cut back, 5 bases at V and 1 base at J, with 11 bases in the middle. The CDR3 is CASSIQDSNTEAFF. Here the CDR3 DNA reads TGTGCCAGCAGTATTCAGGACTCGAACACTGAAGCTTTCTTT.

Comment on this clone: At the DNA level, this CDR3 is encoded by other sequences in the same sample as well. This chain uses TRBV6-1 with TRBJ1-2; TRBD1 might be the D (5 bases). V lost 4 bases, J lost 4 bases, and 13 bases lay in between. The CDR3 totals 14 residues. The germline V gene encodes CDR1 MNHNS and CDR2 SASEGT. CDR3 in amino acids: CASSAQGTGYGYTF. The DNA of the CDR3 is TGTGCCAGCAGTGCCCAGGGTACTGGCTATGGCTACACCTTC.

CDR3 DNA sequence: TGTGCCAGCAGTTTAAGAAGGGCACATGGCTACACCTTC. It encodes CASSLRRAHGYTF. This chain links TRBV28 with TRBJ1-2; unclear D gene. This CDR3 has 13 residues. Germline CDR1 MDHEN, CDR2 SYDVKM. The V gene lost 2 bases and the J gene lost 6 bases, with 10 bases spanning the gap.

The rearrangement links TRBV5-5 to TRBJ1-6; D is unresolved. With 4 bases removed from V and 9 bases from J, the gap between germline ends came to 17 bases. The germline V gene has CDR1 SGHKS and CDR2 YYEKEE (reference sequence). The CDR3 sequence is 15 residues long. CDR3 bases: TGTGCCAGCAGCCCGGGTACCGAAGGAGGTTCACCCCTCCACTTT. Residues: CASSPGTEGGSPLHF.